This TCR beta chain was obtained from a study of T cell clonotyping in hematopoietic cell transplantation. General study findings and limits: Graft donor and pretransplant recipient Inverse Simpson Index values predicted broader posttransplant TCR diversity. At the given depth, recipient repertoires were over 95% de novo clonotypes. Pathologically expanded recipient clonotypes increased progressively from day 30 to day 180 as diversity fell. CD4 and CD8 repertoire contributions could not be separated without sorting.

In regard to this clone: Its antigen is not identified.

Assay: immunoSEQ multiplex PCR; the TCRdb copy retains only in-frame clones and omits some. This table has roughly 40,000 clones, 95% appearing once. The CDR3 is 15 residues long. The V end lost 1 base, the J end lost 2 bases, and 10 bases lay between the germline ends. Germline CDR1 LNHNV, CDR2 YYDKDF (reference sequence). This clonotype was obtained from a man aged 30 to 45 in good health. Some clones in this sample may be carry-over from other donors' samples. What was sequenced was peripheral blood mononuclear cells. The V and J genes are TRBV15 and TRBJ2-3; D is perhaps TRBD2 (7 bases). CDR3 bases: TGTGCCACCAGCAGAGGGGCGGGGGCCACAGATACGCAGTATTTT. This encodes CATSRGAGATDTQYF.